The TCR beta chain described here comes from a study of T cells in localized non-small cell lung cancer. Study results and caveats: Longer overall survival was seen with higher T cell density measured in blood. Owing to sequencing of a solitary tumor region, heterogeneity cannot be discounted. Paired adjacent lung recovered a median about 61 of the top 100 tumor clones. In uninvolved adjacent lung, T cell clonality reached its highest value, exceeding tumor.

The data were produced by immunoSEQ multiplex PCR, yet TCRdb's version contains in-frame clones alone and is incomplete. Here the sample spans about 45,000 clones, 81% being singletons. The germline CDR1 and CDR2 sequences are SGHDT and YYEEEE. This CDR3 spans 14 amino acids. The V gene lost 6 bases and the J gene lost 0 bases, with 13 bases spanning the gap. Details on this clone: Its antigen is unknown.

The genes are TRBV5-6 and TRBJ2-7, with D unresolved. The sequence was collected from a man aged 35-75 years with stage III lung adenocarcinoma. The sample in question was peripheral blood mononuclear cells, obtained before any cancer treatment. CDR3 in amino acids: CASKLRSSSYEQYF. CDR3 coding DNA: TGTGCCAGCAAGTTGCGGAGCAGCTCCTACGAGCAGTACTTC.